The present T cell receptor (beta chain) was sequenced within a study of OX40 agonist ivuxolimab in advanced cancers. Looking at the study overall: In this trial design, patients received ivuxolimab intravenously at 0.01 to 10 mg/kg every 2 weeks.

Assay: immunoSEQ multiplex PCR; the TCRdb copy retains only in-frame clones and omits some. The sample lists roughly 79,000 clones, about 92% occurring once. Per the germline V gene, CDR1 is SQVTM and CDR2 is ANQGSEA. This CDR3 comprises 15 residues. Between the trimmed V and J ends, which lost 8 bases and 4 bases, there was a span of 23 bases. J is TRBJ1-2 and V is TRBV29-1; D may be TRBD1 (6 bases). Sequencing was performed on CD4+ or CD8+ T cells sorted from blood, taken in a trial of the OX40 agonist ivuxolimab. This receptor was identified in an adult with an advanced solid tumor such as melanoma, head and neck, liver or kidney cancer. The CDR3 here is CSILTGWIPIYGYTF. The CDR3 DNA reads TGCAGCATATTGACAGGATGGATCCCTATCTATGGCTACACCTTC.